Listed here are 25 T cell receptor beta chains from one sample, sequenced in a study of T cell responses to AZD1222 COVID-19 vaccine. TCRdb's table, derived via immunoSEQ multiplex PCR, lists solely in-frame clones and lacks some. Of about 120,000 clones in the sample, roughly nine tenths are singletons; the top ten hold approximately 2.6%. The specimen was peripheral blood, collected 28 days after the second AZD1222 dose. These receptors all stem from an adult who received the AZD1222 COVID-19 vaccine.

The chain links TRBV7-3 to TRBJ2-3, with 10 bases aligning to TRBD2. V lost 2 bases, J lost 4 bases, and 3 bases stayed unmatched. Germline V lookup: CDR1 SGHTA, CDR2 FQGTGA. The CDR3 is 15 residues long. This chain's CDR3 is CASSLGLAGADTQYF. In nucleotides, the CDR3 is TGTGCCAGCAGCTTAGGTCTAGCGGGGGCAGATACGCAGTATTTT.

J is TRBJ1-1 and V is TRBV7-3, with TRBD1 matching 9 bases. With V trimmed by 5 bases and J by 5 bases, 12 bases remained unmatched. CDR1 SGHTA and CDR2 FQGTGA come from the germline V gene. The CDR3 has 16 residues. Here the CDR3 DNA reads TGTGCCAGCAGCCTACAGGGGGCGACGACGGGGACTGAAGCTTTCTTT. Protein product: CASSLQGATTGTEAFF.

This chain joins TRBV6-5 and TRBJ1-2; perhaps TRBD1 as D (6 bases). Germline V gives CDR1 MNHEY, CDR2 SVGAGI. The CDR3 spans 14 residues. V lost 5 bases and J lost 4, with 14 bases in between. The CDR3: CASSTSGAGYGYTF. The CDR3 region has the DNA TGTGCCAGCAGTACCTCAGGGGCTGGCTATGGCTACACCTTC.

V is TRBV7-8 and J is TRBJ2-2, with D tentatively TRBD2 (6 bases). The V and J ends lost 5 bases and 7 bases respectively, with 11 bases between them. Germline V gene data show CDR1 as SGHVS and CDR2 as FQNEAQ. The CDR3 runs 13 residues. This chain's CDR3 is CASSQAAGGELFF. Written as DNA, the CDR3 is TGTGCCAGCAGCCAAGCAGCGGGCGGGGAGCTGTTTTTT.

This clone appeared once. V gene TRBV18 combines with J gene TRBJ1-2; D uncertain. From germline, CDR1 is KGHSH and CDR2 LQKENI. The CDR3 covers 19 residues. Trimming left V 6 bases short and J 4 bases short, with 30 bases between. The CDR3 region has the DNA TGTGCCAGCTCCCCATACGGTAGGAGGCGAGGGAGTTCTGTCTATGGCTACACCTTC. This translates into CASSPYGRRRGSSVYGYTF. The full variable domain, rest sourced from reference TRBV18 and TRBJ1-2, is NAGVMQNPRHLVRRRGQEARLRCSPMKGHSHVYWYRQLPEEGLKFMVYLQKENIIDESGMPKERFSAEFPKEGPSILRIQQVVRGDSAAYFCASSPYGRRRGSSVYGYTFGSGTRLTVV.

The J gene is TRBJ1-2, the V gene TRBV7-2, with no clear D. Germline lookup yields CDR1 SGHTA and CDR2 FQGNSA. V was shortened by 5 bases and J by 8 bases, with 12 bases between the two germline ends. The CDR3 is 12 residues long. This CDR3 is CASSPTAWGYTF. As DNA, the CDR3 is TGTGCCAGCAGCCCCACGGCGTGGGGCTACACCTTC.

CDR3 amino acids: CASSPGTGYTDTQYF. CDR3 sequence (DNA): TGTGCCAGCAGCCCAGGGACAGGGTACACAGATACGCAGTATTTT. The chain couples TRBV11-1 to TRBJ2-3, with 9 bases identical to TRBD1. Germline-derived CDR1 and CDR2 are SGHAT and FQDESV (reference sequence). The ends lost 5 bases at V and 2 bases at J; junction bases unmatched: 5. The CDR3 spans 15 residues.

DNA for the CDR3: TGCGCCAGCAGCCACTTAGTCGGGGGGCGGGGTGAGCAGTTCTTC. Protein: CASSHLVGGRGEQFF. The chain has TRBV4-3 and TRBJ2-1; D is possibly TRBD2 (7 bases). Germline loops: CDR1 LGHNA, CDR2 YSLEER. V gave up 3 bases and J gave up 9 bases, with 18 bases separating them. The CDR3 is made up of 15 amino acids.

This CDR3 reads CASSKTGVKSSGANVLTF. Here the CDR3 DNA reads TGTGCCAGCAGCAAGACAGGGGTTAAGAGCTCTGGGGCCAACGTCCTGACTTTC. V gene TRBV9 combines with J gene TRBJ2-6, with 8 bases matching TRBD1. V dropped 4 bases and J dropped 0; count of bases not matched to a gene: 9. From germline, CDR1 is SGDLS and CDR2 YYNGEE. The CDR3 length is 18 residues. The variable domain in full, with the rest retrieved from reference TRBV9 and TRBJ2-6, is DSGVTQTPKHLITATGQRVTLRCSPRSGDLSVYWYQQSLDQGLQFLIQYYNGEERAKGNILERFSAQQFPDLHSELNLSSLELGDSALYFCASSKTGVKSSGANVLTFGAGSRLTVL.

The chain is built from TRBV6-5 and TRBJ1-2; D perhaps matches TRBD1 (6 bases). The germline CDR1 and CDR2 sequences are MNHEY and SVGAGI. Trimming stripped 11 bases from V and 8 bases from J, with 15 bases between. The CDR3 contains 11 residues. CDR3 nucleotides: TGTGCCTTAAGGCAGGGGTTGGGCTACACCTTC. Amino acids: CALRQGLGYTF.

The rearrangement joins TRBV4-2 to TRBJ1-2; D unresolved. The CDR3 sequence is 18 residues long. V lost 1 base and J lost 2, with 20 bases in between. The germline CDR1 and CDR2 sequences are LGHNA and YNFKEQ. The CDR3 sequence is CASSQAKGPGPVNYGYTF. CDR3 DNA sequence: TGTGCCAGCAGCCAAGCAAAAGGTCCCGGACCTGTAAACTATGGCTACACCTTC.

The V and J genes are TRBV7-8 and TRBJ1-5, with D perhaps TRBD1 (6 bases). Germline V gives CDR1 SGHVS, CDR2 FQNEAQ. CDR3 length: 15 amino acids. V was cut by 4 bases and J by 2 bases, with 12 bases left in between. DNA of the CDR3: TGTGCCAGCAGCTCCAGGGGCGGCGGCAATCAGCCCCAGCATTTT. Amino acids: CASSSRGGGNQPQHF.

The CDR3 DNA reads TGTGCCAGCAGCCTGGGACAGCCCACAGATACGCAGTATTTT. As protein: CASSLGQPTDTQYF. The chain has TRBV5-4 and TRBJ2-3; TRBD1 agrees at 7 bases. The length of the CDR3 is 14 residues. Germline V gives CDR1 SGHNT, CDR2 YYREEE (reference sequence). The V segment lost 4 bases and the J segment 2 bases; nucleotides outside the gene matches: 4.

At least ten counts were recorded for this clone. The chain recombines TRBV7-2 with TRBJ1-1; TRBD1 might be the D (6 bases). With 5 bases removed from V and 8 bases from J, the gap between germline ends came to 18 bases. The length of the CDR3 is 14 residues. From germline, CDR1 is SGHTA and CDR2 FQGNSA. The DNA of the CDR3 is TGTGCCAGCAGCAACGAATACGGACAGCCCGAAGCTTTCTTT. Its translation: CASSNEYGQPEAFF.

V is TRBV6-4 and J is TRBJ1-1; D gene ambiguous. This CDR3 is 12 amino acids long. Per the germline V gene, CDR1 is MRHNA and CDR2 is SNTAGT. Deletions cut 3 bases from V and 1 base from J, with 3 bases between. CDR3 sequence reads: CASSDSNTEAFF. Written as DNA, the CDR3 is TGTGCCAGCAGTGATTCGAACACTGAAGCTTTCTTT.

J is TRBJ1-4 and V is TRBV19; 8 nucleotides match TRBD1. V dropped 7 bases and J dropped 2; count of bases not matched to a gene: 9. This CDR3 is built from 16 residues. In germline, CDR1 is LNHDA, CDR2 SQIVND (reference sequence). For the CDR3, the DNA is TGTGCCAGTATCGGGACAGGCGAAACGACTAATGAAAAACTGTTTTTT. Protein product: CASIGTGETTNEKLFF.

V and J are TRBV6-5 and TRBJ1-4, with 10 bases matching TRBD1. The CDR3 sequence is 16 residues long. The trim removed 3 bases at V and 6 bases at J, leaving 7 bases unmatched. The germline CDR1 and CDR2 sequences are MNHEY and SVGAGI. In DNA form, the CDR3 reads TGTGCCAGCAGTTATCGGTCCGGGACAGGGGATGAAAAACTGTTTTTT. It is translated as CASSYRSGTGDEKLFF.

V is TRBV4-3 and J is TRBJ2-3, with TRBD1 matching 7 bases. V lost 1 base to trimming and J lost 1 base; unmatched junction nucleotides: 8. The CDR3 loop spans 17 amino acids. The germline gives CDR1 LGHNA, CDR2 YSLEER. The CDR3 here is CASSQGTGNSGTDTQYF. The CDR3 bases are TGCGCCAGCAGCCAAGGGACAGGAAACTCGGGCACAGATACGCAGTATTTT.

This clone was detected once. This chain uses TRBV3-1 (or the pseudogene TRBV3-2) with TRBJ1-5, with D possibly being TRBD1 (6 bases). Trimming removed 3 bases at V and 4 bases at J, with 13 bases between. The CDR3 consists of 15 residues. Germline CDR1 and CDR2: LGHDT and YNNKEL (reference sequence). The CDR3 nucleotides are TGTGCCAGCAGCCAGGAGGGGGGGTGGAATCAGCCCCAGCATTTT. Translated: CASSQEGGWNQPQHF.

This sequence joins TRBV7-8 and TRBJ2-7; D is undetermined. Trimming removed 5 bases from V and 2 bases from J, with 16 bases in between. CDR1 is SGHVS, CDR2 FQNEAQ, per germline. The CDR3 length is 15 residues. The DNA of the CDR3 is TGTGCCAGCAGCCCCCTTCTCGTGAGTACCTACGAGCAGTACTTC. Amino acid sequence: CASSPLLVSTYEQYF.

CDR3 in DNA: TGTGCCAGCAGCTTAGAACTCAATAATTCACCCCTCCACTTT. Its protein product is CASSLELNNSPLHF. The rearrangement joins TRBV7-9 to TRBJ1-6, with D unclear. Trimming left V 1 base short and J 5 bases short, with 6 bases between. Looked up from germline, CDR1 is SEHNR and CDR2 is FQNEAQ (reference sequence). The CDR3 has 14 residues.

The chain employs TRBV4-3 and TRBJ1-2, with 8 bases fitting TRBD1. The CDR3 consists of 17 residues. V shed 3 bases and J 3 bases; nucleotides not matched to a gene: 12. CDR1 is LGHNA and CDR2 is YSLEER in the germline V gene. The CDR3 DNA reads TGCGCCAGCAGCCAGGACAGGGAAAGGACTAGGTACTATGGCTACACCTTC. This gives the protein CASSQDRERTRYYGYTF.

This chain links TRBV28 with TRBJ1-3; D unclear. Germline V lookup: CDR1 MDHEN, CDR2 SYDVKM. The V gene lost 2 bases and the J gene lost 4 bases, with 3 bases spanning the gap. The CDR3 spans 12 residues. The CDR3 DNA sequence: TGTGCCAGCAGTTTAACGGGAAACACCATATATTTT. Translated: CASSLTGNTIYF.

The rearrangement links TRBV7-3 to TRBJ2-7; 14 bases are shared with TRBD2. V lost 4 bases and J lost 6; bases outside the gene matches: 5. This CDR3 is 15 amino acids long. Germline CDR1 reads SGHTA; CDR2 reads FQGTGA. CDR3 DNA: TGTGCCAGCAGCTCGGGACTAGCGGGGGTGGGCGAGCAGTACTTC. Its protein is CASSSGLAGVGEQYF. Supplemented by reference TRBV7-3 and TRBJ2-7, the full variable domain reads GAGVSQTPSNKVTEKGKYVELRCDPISGHTALYWYRQSLGQGPEFLIYFQGTGAADDSGLPNDRFFAVRPEGSVSTLKIQRTERGDSAVYLCASSSGLAGVGEQYFGPGTRLTVT.

J is TRBJ1-1 and V is TRBV7-3; 9 bases line up with TRBD1. The CDR3 spans 13 residues. The junction had 3 bases not matched to a gene; V was cut back by 6 bases and J by 4 bases. Germline V gene lookup returns CDR1 SGHTA and CDR2 FQGTGA. DNA for the CDR3: TGTGCCAGCAGTCCGACAGGGGGCACTGAAGCTTTCTTT. Translating it yields CASSPTGGTEAFF.